The rows below give T cell receptor beta chains drawn from one sample of a study of T cell responses to AZD1222 COVID-19 vaccine. Sequenced by immunoSEQ multiplex PCR; TCRdb stores in-frame clones only, minus some. The sample consists of under 150,000 clones, 93% of them appearing once. The sequences come from peripheral blood, collected on day 0 of AZD1222 vaccination. The receptors derive from an adult in good health. CDR3s include the opening cysteine and the closing phenylalanine or tryptophan. Each record gives: clone size, J gene, V gene, D gene, CDR3 DNA, CDR3 protein. A D gene is named only where the DNA matches it firmly. Size tells how often a clone was seen (once, few, many) or the class of an expanded clone, and some rows leave it out.

abundance: -
j_gene: TRBJ1-3
v_gene: TRBV4-1
d_gene: TRBD1
CDR3nt: TGCGCCAGCAGCCAAGTCGGACAGGGTCCGGACACCATATATTTT
CDR3aa: CASSQVGQGPDTIYF

abundance: once
j_gene: TRBJ1-3
v_gene: TRBV30
d_gene: -
CDR3nt: TGTGCCCGACGAAATTCCGGGACCGCTGGAAACACCATATATTTT
CDR3aa: CARRNSGTAGNTIYF

abundance: -
j_gene: TRBJ1-3
v_gene: TRBV9
d_gene: TRBD1
CDR3nt: TGTGCCAGCATCTTTGACAGGGATGGAAACACCATATATTTT
CDR3aa: CASIFDRDGNTIYF

abundance: -
j_gene: TRBJ2-7
v_gene: TRBV28
d_gene: TRBD1
CDR3nt: TGTGCCAGCAGTTTATGGGGACAGCGTTCCTCCTACGAGCAGTACTTC
CDR3aa: CASSLWGQRSSYEQYF

abundance: -
j_gene: TRBJ2-1
v_gene: TRBV4-3
d_gene: -
CDR3nt: TGCGCCAGCAGCCCAGGGACGGGGACCAACAACAATGAGCAGTTCTTC
CDR3aa: CASSPGTGTNNNEQFF

abundance: -
j_gene: TRBJ2-1
v_gene: TRBV5-1
d_gene: -
CDR3nt: TGCGCCAGCAGCTTGCGGGGGTCTGGACCAGGGGAGCAGTTCTTC
CDR3aa: CASSLRGSGPGEQFF

abundance: -
j_gene: TRBJ1-1
v_gene: TRBV15
d_gene: -
CDR3nt: TGTGCCACCAGCAGAGGTGGGTACACTGAAGCTTTCTTT
CDR3aa: CATSRGGYTEAFF

abundance: -
j_gene: TRBJ1-1
v_gene: TRBV7-9
d_gene: -
CDR3nt: TGTGCCAGCAGCTTGGGGACGGGGATGAACACTGAAGCTTTCTTT
CDR3aa: CASSLGTGMNTEAFF

abundance: -
j_gene: TRBJ1-5
v_gene: TRBV30
d_gene: TRBD1
CDR3nt: TGTGCCTGTGGGGCCAGGGGGAGGCAGCCCCAGCATTTT
CDR3aa: CACGARGRQPQHF

abundance: -
j_gene: TRBJ1-6
v_gene: TRBV7-9
d_gene: TRBD1
CDR3nt: TGTGCCAGCAGCAACGGACAGGGTAATAATTCACCCCTCCACTTT
CDR3aa: CASSNGQGNNSPLHF

abundance: -
j_gene: TRBJ2-2
v_gene: TRBV11-3
d_gene: TRBD1
CDR3nt: TGTGCCAGCAGCTTGACAGGGGGGAACACCGGGGAGCTGTTTTTT
CDR3aa: CASSLTGGNTGELFF

abundance: -
j_gene: TRBJ2-1
v_gene: TRBV5-4
d_gene: -
CDR3nt: TGTGCCAGCAGCTTGGGACAGGTCGGTAATGAGCAGTTCTTC
CDR3aa: CASSLGQVGNEQFF

abundance: -
j_gene: TRBJ2-1
v_gene: TRBV28
d_gene: -
CDR3nt: TGTGCCAGCAGCCCAGTGGGGAACAGGGCTCGCAATGAGCAGTTCTTC
CDR3aa: CASSPVGNRARNEQFF

abundance: -
j_gene: TRBJ2-2
v_gene: TRBV6-2/TRBV6-3
d_gene: -
CDR3nt: TGTGCCAGCAGCTTATACAACACCGGGGAGCTGTTTTTT
CDR3aa: CASSLYNTGELFF

abundance: -
j_gene: TRBJ2-5
v_gene: TRBV9
d_gene: TRBD2
CDR3nt: TGTGCCAGCAGCGTACGGCCTAGCGGGAGTCTAGAGACCCAGTACTTC
CDR3aa: CASSVRPSGSLETQYF

abundance: -
j_gene: TRBJ2-5
v_gene: TRBV7-6
d_gene: -
CDR3nt: TGTGCCAGCAGCCCTACAGGGTCTCGGGAGACCCAGTACTTC
CDR3aa: CASSPTGSRETQYF

abundance: -
j_gene: TRBJ1-4
v_gene: TRBV7-9
d_gene: -
CDR3nt: TGTGCCAGCAGCTTAGTTTCACAGGGAAGTGAAAAACTGTTTTTT
CDR3aa: CASSLVSQGSEKLFF

abundance: -
j_gene: TRBJ1-1
v_gene: TRBV15
d_gene: -
CDR3nt: TGTGCCACCAGCAGAGCCCGGGGACCTGAAGCTTTCTTT
CDR3aa: CATSRARGPEAFF

abundance: -
j_gene: TRBJ2-7
v_gene: TRBV6-2/TRBV6-3
d_gene: -
CDR3nt: TGTGCCAGCAGCCTTTGGGGGTTCTCCTACGAGCAGTACTTC
CDR3aa: CASSLWGFSYEQYF

abundance: few
j_gene: TRBJ1-6
v_gene: TRBV7-6
d_gene: TRBD1
CDR3nt: TGTGCCAGCAGCTTAGAGACAGGGAGTAGTTGGCGAAATTCACCCCTCCACTTT
CDR3aa: CASSLETGSSWRNSPLHF